This entry concerns a single TCR beta chain. Antigen: not known. This entry comes from a study of CD8 T cells in Susac syndrome. It was treatment-naive patients with stable or active relapsing-remitting disease who made up the multiple sclerosis controls. RNA in amounts of roughly 0.5 to 1 ug was reverse transcribed with random hexamers. A multiplex approach, immunoSEQ multiplex PCR, amplified TCR beta CDR3 across 54 Vbeta and 13 Jbeta. From the immunoSEQ multiplex PCR reads, TCRdb called clonotypes with MiXCR, one entry per CDR3 protein. The sample yields 190,000 or so distinct CDR3 sequences, about 95% seen once. Study conclusions and caveats: It was acknowledged in the study that the number of individuals who were included in its TCR sequencing and HLA analysis was relatively small.

The length of the CDR3 is 14 residues. From germline, CDR1 is GTSNPN and CDR2 SVGIG (reference sequence). Trimming left V 3 bases short and J 3 bases short, with 12 bases between. The chain is built from TRBV30 and TRBJ1-5, with D maybe TRBD1 (5 bases). The receptor comes from a human donor with multiple sclerosis. Sequencing used CD4+ T cells from PBMCs. The CDR3 region has the DNA TGTGCCTGGAGAGACGGGACGTACAATCAGCCCCAGCATTTT. This encodes CAWRDGTYNQPQHF.